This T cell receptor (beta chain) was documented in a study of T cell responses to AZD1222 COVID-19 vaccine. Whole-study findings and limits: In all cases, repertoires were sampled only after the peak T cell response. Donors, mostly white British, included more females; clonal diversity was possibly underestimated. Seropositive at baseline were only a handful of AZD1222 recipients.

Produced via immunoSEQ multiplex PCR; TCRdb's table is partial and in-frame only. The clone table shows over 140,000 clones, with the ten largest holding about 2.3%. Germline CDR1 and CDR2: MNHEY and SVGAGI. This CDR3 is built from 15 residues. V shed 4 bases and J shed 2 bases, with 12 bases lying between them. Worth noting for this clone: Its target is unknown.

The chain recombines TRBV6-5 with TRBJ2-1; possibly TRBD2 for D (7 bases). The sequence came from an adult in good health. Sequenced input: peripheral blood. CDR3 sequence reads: CASSSPGGPYNEQFF. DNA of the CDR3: TGTGCCAGCAGTTCCCCCGGGGGGCCCTACAATGAGCAGTTCTTC.